This T cell receptor (beta chain) was retrieved from a study of cytomegalovirus exposure and HLA in healthy donors. Overall study results and limits: Likely technical artifact: a cluster of highly shared sequence variants.

Germline V gene data show CDR1 as LNHDA and CDR2 as SQIVND (reference sequence). V was pared by 5 bases and J by 6 bases, with 10 bases between. The CDR3 has 13 residues. A word on this clone: No antigen is known for it.

With 60 Vbeta and 13 Jbeta primers, the PCR was carried out. The assay was immunoSEQ multiplex PCR, and TCRdb's table has in-frame clones only and misses some. Of about 180,000 clones listed, roughly 80% are singletons. This receptor was obtained from a woman in her forties or fifties in good health and CMV-seropositive. The chain carries TRBV19 and TRBJ1-4; tentative D call: TRBD1 (5 bases). The material sequenced was PBMCs. The CDR3 coding sequence is TGTGCCAGTAGTGGGCAGGGATATGAAAAACTGTTTTTT. Its protein is CASSGQGYEKLFF.